Below are 32 T cell receptor beta chains sequenced from a single sample in a study of OX40 agonist ivuxolimab in advanced cancers. Profiling relied on immunoSEQ multiplex PCR, and the TCRdb table lists in-frame clones only, not all of them. Of more than 70,000 clones detected, approximately 78% appear once; the ten largest clones hold approximately 5%. The sequencing used CD4+ or CD8+ T cells sorted from blood, collected in a trial of the OX40 agonist ivuxolimab. The receptor source for this set is an adult with an advanced solid tumor such as melanoma, head and neck, liver or kidney cancer.

The chain joins TRBV9 to TRBJ2-3; no clear D gene. V was pared by 1 base and J by 8 bases, with 8 bases between. The CDR3 totals 12 residues. Germline assignment: CDR1 SGDLS and CDR2 YYNGEE. This chain's CDR3 is CASSVYSGTQYF. Written as DNA, the CDR3 is TGTGCCAGCAGCGTATATTCGGGTACGCAGTATTTT.

This sequence joins TRBV5-1 and TRBJ1-6; TRBD1 might be the D (6 bases). Germline V gene sequence: CDR1 SGHRS, CDR2 YFSETQ. V was shortened by 0 bases and J by 6 bases, with 10 bases between the two germline ends. This CDR3 is built from 15 residues. The CDR3 DNA reads as TGCGCCAGCAGCTTGGTCGCAGGGGTTAATTCACCCCTCCACTTT. Protein product: CASSLVAGVNSPLHF.

This chain connects TRBV28 to TRBJ2-1; no clear D. V was shortened by 3 bases and J by 10 bases, with 10 bases between the two germline ends. CDR3 length: 12 amino acids. Germline V lookup: CDR1 MDHEN, CDR2 SYDVKM. The CDR3 here is CASSLVGVEQFF. The CDR3 nucleotides are TGTGCCAGCAGTTTGGTAGGCGTCGAGCAGTTCTTC. The full variable domain, with the rest looked up from reference TRBV28 and TRBJ2-1, is DVKVTQSSRYLVKRTGEKVFLECVQDMDHENMFWYRQDPGLGLRLIYFSYDVKMKEKGDIPEGYSVSREKKERFSLILESASTNQTSMYLCASSLVGVEQFFGPGTRLTVL.

The chain has TRBV4-1 and TRBJ1-3, with D possibly matching TRBD1 (5 bases). The germline V gene has CDR1 MGHRA and CDR2 YSYEKL. The V and J ends lost 3 bases and 4 bases respectively, with 16 bases between them. The CDR3 has 16 residues. CDR3 amino acids: CASSQYSGAQGNTIYF. In DNA form, the CDR3 reads TGCGCCAGCAGCCAGTATTCCGGGGCCCAGGGAAACACCATATATTTT.

CDR3 DNA: TGTGCCAGCAGCCCCACCGGGACCACCAAAGAGACCCAGTACTTC. It codes for CASSPTGTTKETQYF. V and J are TRBV9 and TRBJ2-5; possibly TRBD1 or TRBD2 for D (5 bases each). Trimming shortened V by 4 bases and J by 3 bases, and 16 bases separated the two germline ends. CDR1 SGDLS and CDR2 YYNGEE come from the germline V gene. The CDR3 sequence is 15 residues long.

The chain uses TRBV5-1 and TRBJ2-1; a possible D gene is TRBD2 (6 bases). The CDR3 is made up of 15 amino acids. V dropped 6 bases and J dropped 8 bases, with 21 bases sitting between them. Germline assignment: CDR1 SGHRS and CDR2 YFSETQ. CDR3 nucleotide sequence: TGCGCCAGCACTTCTGGGTTGAGGCCGGGGGATGAGCAGTTCTTC. Protein sequence: CASTSGLRPGDEQFF.

The rearrangement links TRBV2 to TRBJ1-5; no reliable D call. CDR1 is SNHLY, CDR2 FYNNEI, per germline. This CDR3 is built from 15 residues. V gave up 5 bases and J gave up 4 bases, with 15 bases separating them. The CDR3 loop reads CASSSEGGRNQPQHF. The DNA of the CDR3 is TGTGCCAGCAGTAGTGAGGGTGGGAGGAATCAGCCCCAGCATTTT. The complete variable domain, with remaining parts taken from reference TRBV2 and TRBJ1-5, reads EPEVTQTPSHQVTQMGQEVILRCVPISNHLYFYWYRQILGQKVEFLVSFYNNEISEKSEIFDDQFSVERPDGSNFTLKIRSTKLEDSAMYFCASSSEGGRNQPQHFGDGTRLSIL.

This sequence joins TRBV2 and TRBJ2-3; TRBD2 agrees at 12 bases. J gave up 4 bases and V 6 bases, and 8 bases lay outside the gene matches. CDR1 and CDR2 from the germline V gene are SNHLY and FYNNEI. There are 16 residues in the CDR3. The CDR3 sequence is CASRVPSGGASDTQYF. The CDR3 nucleotides read TGTGCCAGCAGAGTACCTAGCGGGGGGGCCTCAGATACGCAGTATTTT.

The V call is TRBV28, the J call TRBJ2-5; 12 nucleotides agree with TRBD2. Germline V gives CDR1 MDHEN, CDR2 SYDVKM. V lost 5 bases, J lost 4 bases, and 2 bases stayed unmatched. The CDR3 loop spans 14 amino acids. The CDR3 DNA sequence: TGTGCCAGCAGTGAGACTAGCGGGAGAGAGACCCAGTACTTC. Its translation: CASSETSGRETQYF.

This clone was picked up a small number of times. The chain is built from TRBV7-2 and TRBJ2-3; 11 nucleotides align to TRBD2. The CDR3 totals 15 residues. The J segment lost 4 bases and the V segment lost 8 bases, leaving 8 bases of the junction unmatched. Germline values: CDR1 SGHTA, CDR2 FQGNSA. The CDR3 nucleotides are TGTGCCAGCGGTCCCGTAGCGGGGGGGCCAGATACGCAGTATTTT. It is translated as CASGPVAGGPDTQYF.

This clone was recorded once. V usage is TRBV5-5 and J usage is TRBJ1-1, with D unresolved. Germline CDR1 reads SGHKS; CDR2 reads YYEKEE (reference sequence). The CDR3 totals 13 residues. The germline V and J ends were trimmed by 3 bases and 1 base, with 7 bases remaining between them. CDR3 DNA: TGTGCCAGCAGCTACTACCAGAACACTGAAGCTTTCTTT. Residues: CASSYYQNTEAFF.

This clone was observed a few times. This chain uses TRBV10-3 with TRBJ1-1, with D possibly TRBD1 on 6 matching bases. This CDR3 spans 14 amino acids. Germline CDR1 and CDR2: ENHRY and SYGVKD. Trimming shortened V by 6 bases and J by 6 bases, and 17 bases separated the two germline ends. The CDR3 nucleotides read TGTGCCATCAGGCCGTCCGGGGGCGCGGCTGAAGCTTTCTTT. The encoded protein is CAIRPSGGAAEAFF.

J is TRBJ1-6 and V is TRBV6-1; weak D call: TRBD1 (5 bases). CDR3 length: 19 amino acids. Trimming left V 1 base short and J 2 bases short, with 18 bases between. Germline loops: CDR1 MNHNS, CDR2 SASEGT. The CDR3 sequence is CASSEGGTQNGPYNSPLHF. CDR3 sequence (DNA): TGTGCCAGCAGTGAAGGGGGGACCCAAAATGGGCCCTATAATTCACCCCTCCACTTT.

J is TRBJ2-1 and V is TRBV19; maybe TRBD2 (7 bases). The CDR3 is made up of 17 amino acids. Germline-derived CDR1 and CDR2 are LNHDA and SQIVND (reference sequence). Trimming removed 4 bases from V and 8 bases from J, with 24 bases in between. CDR3 loop: CASSTGRGTMGGDEQFF. The CDR3 DNA sequence: TGTGCCAGTAGTACCGGGCGCGGGACAATGGGAGGGGATGAGCAGTTCTTC.

J is TRBJ1-4 and V is TRBV28; D might be TRBD1 (5 bases). V was clipped by 5 bases and J by 7 bases, with 26 bases between them. Germline V gene sequence: CDR1 MDHEN, CDR2 SYDVKM. CDR3 length: 18 amino acids. CDR3 DNA sequence: TGTGCCAGCAGTCTACCGGGACTTTTCACGACGTCGACTGAAAAACTGTTTTTT. Encoded protein: CASSLPGLFTTSTEKLFF.

This clone came up a few times. The chain couples TRBV11-2 to TRBJ2-1; D is uncertain. The CDR3 is 14 amino acids. CDR1 and CDR2 from the germline V gene are SGHAT and FQNNGV. Trimming removed 3 bases from V and 1 base from J, with 7 bases in between. This chain's CDR3 is CASSFSASYNEQFF. CDR3 nucleotides: TGTGCCAGCAGCTTTTCGGCTTCCTACAATGAGCAGTTCTTC. The full variable domain, completed using reference TRBV11-2 and TRBJ2-1, is EAGVAQSPRYKIIEKRQSVAFWCNPISGHATLYWYQQILGQGPKLLIQFQNNGVVDDSQLPKDRFSAERLKGVDSTLKIQPAKLEDSAVYLCASSFSASYNEQFFGPGTRLTVL.

The V gene is TRBV7-2, the J gene TRBJ2-5; D is unresolved. The germline CDR1 and CDR2 sequences are SGHTA and FQGNSA. The CDR3 totals 13 residues. Between the trimmed V and J ends, which lost 1 base and 3 bases, there was a span of 6 bases. Here the CDR3 DNA reads TGTGCCAGCAGCTTAGAGGCTGAAGAGACCCAGTACTTC. Its translation: CASSLEAEETQYF.

This clone has just one count. The genes are TRBV6-1 and TRBJ2-7; a weak D match, TRBD1 (6 bases). Germline values: CDR1 MNHNS, CDR2 SASEGT. Trimming pared 7 bases from V and 4 bases from J, leaving 17 bases between. The CDR3 extends over 14 amino acids. The CDR3 sequence: CASTPGGHLYEQYF. DNA for the CDR3: TGTGCCAGCACCCCTGGGGGACATTTATACGAGCAGTACTTC.

Concerning this clone: This specimen includes other DNA sequences encoding the same CDR3. This chain joins TRBV28 and TRBJ1-1, with a possible D match to TRBD1 (5 bases). V was cut by 2 bases and J by 2 bases, with 6 bases left in between. This CDR3 is built from 13 residues. Germline V gives CDR1 MDHEN, CDR2 SYDVKM. In nucleotides, the CDR3 is TGTGCCAGCAGTTTACGGGGCAACACTGAAGCTTTCTTT. The encoded protein is CASSLRGNTEAFF.

The CDR3 sequence: CATSRGQIEAYEQYF. The DNA of the CDR3 is TGTGCCACCAGCAGGGGACAGATCGAAGCCTACGAGCAGTACTTC. The chain has TRBV15 and TRBJ2-7, with 7 bases aligning to TRBD1. This CDR3 region has 15 residues. Germline V gene data show CDR1 as LNHNV and CDR2 as YYDKDF (reference sequence). V dropped 3 bases and J dropped 2; count of bases not matched to a gene: 7.

The chain recombines TRBV27 with TRBJ2-7; D may be TRBD1 (6 bases). V was shortened by 6 bases and J by 5 bases, with 11 bases between the two germline ends. The germline gives CDR1 MNHEY, CDR2 SMNVEV (reference sequence). The CDR3 sequence is 12 residues long. CDR3 in amino acids: CASRTGYHEQYF. The CDR3 DNA is TGTGCCAGCAGAACAGGGTACCACGAGCAGTACTTC.

This sequence joins TRBV28 and TRBJ1-2; D ambiguous. Germline V CDR1 and CDR2: MDHEN, SYDVKM. Between the trimmed V and J ends, which lost 2 bases and 3 bases, there was a span of 10 bases. CDR3 size: 14 residues. The CDR3 is CASSLRADYYGYTF. The CDR3 DNA sequence: TGTGCCAGCAGTTTAAGGGCAGATTACTATGGCTACACCTTC.

The chain uses TRBV28 and TRBJ2-7; possibly TRBD1 for D (5 bases). CDR1 and CDR2 (germline): MDHEN, SYDVKM. The CDR3 length is 14 residues. V shed 4 bases and J shed 7 bases, with 17 bases lying between them. CDR3 protein: CASSSSVGPREQYF. Written as DNA, the CDR3 is TGTGCCAGCAGTTCGAGTGTGGGGCCGCGGGAGCAGTACTTC.

V is TRBV7-2 and J is TRBJ2-5; tentatively, D is TRBD1 (5 bases). Germline CDR1 and CDR2: SGHTA and FQGNSA. Trimming removed 1 base from V and 6 bases from J, with 12 bases in between. This CDR3 has 14 amino acids. CDR3 in DNA: TGTGCCAGCAGCTTAGGGGGCCCGACCCAGACCCAGTACTTC. The encoded protein is CASSLGGPTQTQYF.

This chain uses TRBV7-8 with TRBJ2-2, with 9 bases lining up with TRBD1. The CDR3 covers 17 residues. CDR1 and CDR2 from the germline V gene are SGHVS and FQNEAQ. The V segment lost 1 base and the J segment 6 bases; nucleotides outside the gene matches: 9. The CDR3 DNA sequence: TGTGCCAGCAGCTTAGTGGGGGGGACAGGGAGCCCCGGGGAGCTGTTTTTT. This encodes CASSLVGGTGSPGELFF.

The V gene is TRBV11-3, the J gene TRBJ2-1; D is perhaps TRBD1 (5 bases). The ends were cut back, 2 bases at V and 3 bases at J, with 8 bases in the middle. Germline assignment: CDR1 SGHNT and CDR2 YENEEA. This CDR3 spans 14 amino acids. The chain's CDR3 is CASSLRGFYNEQFF. The DNA of the CDR3 is TGTGCCAGCAGCTTAAGGGGCTTCTACAATGAGCAGTTCTTC.

The chain uses TRBV19 and TRBJ1-5; 9 bases agree with TRBD1. The CDR3 is made up of 14 amino acids. V was pared by 5 bases and J by 6 bases, with 5 bases of the junction left unmatched. Germline V lookup: CDR1 LNHDA, CDR2 SQIVND (reference sequence). The CDR3 DNA is TGTGCCAGTAGTGTCGACAGGGGGGGTCAGCCCCAGCATTTT. It translates to CASSVDRGGQPQHF.

This chain joins TRBV18 and TRBJ1-5, with D unresolved. Deletions cut 4 bases from V and 1 base from J, with 5 bases between. CDR3 size: 13 residues. Germline CDR1 is KGHSH and CDR2 is LQKENI. In DNA, the CDR3 is TGTGCCAGCTCACTGGACAGCAATCAGCCCCAGCATTTT. Its protein is CASSLDSNQPQHF.

This clone was found once. This chain joins TRBV7-9 and TRBJ2-2; TRBD2 agrees at 10 bases. V was clipped by 5 bases and J by 0 bases; unmatched bases: 3. Germline CDR1 SEHNR, CDR2 FQNEAQ (reference sequence). The CDR3 has 16 residues. The CDR3 sequence: CASSLLAGPNTGELFF. The CDR3 DNA reads as TGTGCCAGCAGCCTACTAGCGGGGCCGAACACCGGGGAGCTGTTTTTT.

The J gene is TRBJ1-4, the V gene TRBV19, with D hard to call. Trimming removed 7 bases at V and 2 bases at J, with 14 bases between. Germline CDR1 LNHDA, CDR2 SQIVND (reference sequence). This CDR3 is 15 amino acids long. The CDR3 DNA sequence: TGTGCCAGTAACTCGGGAACAGTGACTAATGAAAAACTGTTTTTT. Protein sequence: CASNSGTVTNEKLFF.

This rearrangement joins TRBV21-1 to TRBJ2-5. TRBV21-1 is annotated as a pseudogene. CDR3 length equals 17 residues. The CDR3: CASSKVGSRQRQETQYF. Here the CDR3 DNA reads TGTGCCAGCAGCAAAGTGGGCTCCCGCCAGCGACAAGAGACCCAGTACTTC.

The chain is built from TRBV7-2 and TRBJ2-5; the match to TRBD2 covers 14 bases. The V gene's germline CDR1 is SGHTA and CDR2 FQGNSA. The J segment lost 5 bases and the V segment lost 5 bases, leaving 7 bases of the junction unmatched. The CDR3 contains 16 residues. In DNA, the CDR3 is TGTGCCAGCAGCCCTCCGGGACTAGCGGGAGAGGAGACCCAGTACTTC. The encoded protein is CASSPPGLAGEETQYF.